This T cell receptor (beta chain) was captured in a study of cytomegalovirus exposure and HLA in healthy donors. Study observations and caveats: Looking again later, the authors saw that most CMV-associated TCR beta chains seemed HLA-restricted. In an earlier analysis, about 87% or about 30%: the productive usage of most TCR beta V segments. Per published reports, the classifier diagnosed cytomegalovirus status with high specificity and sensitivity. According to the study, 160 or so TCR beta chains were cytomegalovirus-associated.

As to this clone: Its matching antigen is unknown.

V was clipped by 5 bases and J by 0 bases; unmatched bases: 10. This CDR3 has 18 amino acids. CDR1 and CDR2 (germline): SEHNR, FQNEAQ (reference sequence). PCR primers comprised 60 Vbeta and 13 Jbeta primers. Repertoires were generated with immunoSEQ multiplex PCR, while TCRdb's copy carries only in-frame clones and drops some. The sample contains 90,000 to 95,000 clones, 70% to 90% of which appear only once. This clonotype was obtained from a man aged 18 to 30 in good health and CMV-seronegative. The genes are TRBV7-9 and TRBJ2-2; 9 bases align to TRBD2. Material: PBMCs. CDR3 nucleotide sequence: TGTGCCAGCAGCCATCAGCGGGGGGAGACCCCGAACACCGGGGAGCTGTTTTTT. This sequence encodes CASSHQRGETPNTGELFF.